This T cell receptor (beta chain) comes out of a study of blood T cells in healthy people across ages. A second about 6 to 11 cycle PCR used barcoded and J-beta primers. TCRdb ran MiXCR on the 5' RACE reads and lists one entry per CDR3 protein. The data contain fewer than 1,200,000 distinct CDR3 sequences, around 25% of them singletons. The study's findings and limits: Strongly correlated with naive T cell percentage was TCR beta diversity.

This clonotype appeared a few times. Its antigen is not known. Another study also made use of these data, one on T cells of mothers and their children.

The receptor was isolated from a girl aged 2-9 years in good health. Input material: blood.

CDR3 bases: TGCAGTGCTAGACCTCGGACAGGGCGAGAGACCCAGTACTTC. Translating gives CSARPRTGRETQYF. The rearrangement joins TRBV20-1 to TRBJ2-5; 8 bases are a match to TRBD1. Germline trimming cut 2 bases from V and 4 bases from J; bases unmatched to any gene: 6. Per germline, CDR1 DFQATT and CDR2 SNEGSKA (reference sequence). The CDR3 has 14 residues.